Sequencing of this TCR beta chain was carried out in a study of blood T cell repertoires in COVID-19. Study-level information: Samples of COVID-19 (acute and convalescent) were obtained from the United States, Italy and Spain. From T cells, B-cell-depleted T cells, or PBMCs came the material, which was cDNA or gDNA.

V shed 9 bases and J 7 bases; nucleotides not matched to a gene: 16. Germline lookup yields CDR1 ENHRY and CDR2 SYGVKD. There are 15 residues in the CDR3. This clone appeared a single time. This table comes from immunoSEQ multiplex PCR, and its TCRdb copy is limited to in-frame clones, with some not included. The table records 90,000 to 150,000 clones, 85% of them present only once. This TCR came from a man at least 80 years old with acute or convalescent COVID-19. The specimen was peripheral blood. The V call is TRBV10-3, the J call TRBJ1-2, with 8 bases aligning to TRBD1. Here the CDR3 reads CAIGQGRWLASGYTF. As DNA, the CDR3 is TGTGCCATTGGACAGGGTAGATGGCTGGCTTCTGGCTACACCTTC.